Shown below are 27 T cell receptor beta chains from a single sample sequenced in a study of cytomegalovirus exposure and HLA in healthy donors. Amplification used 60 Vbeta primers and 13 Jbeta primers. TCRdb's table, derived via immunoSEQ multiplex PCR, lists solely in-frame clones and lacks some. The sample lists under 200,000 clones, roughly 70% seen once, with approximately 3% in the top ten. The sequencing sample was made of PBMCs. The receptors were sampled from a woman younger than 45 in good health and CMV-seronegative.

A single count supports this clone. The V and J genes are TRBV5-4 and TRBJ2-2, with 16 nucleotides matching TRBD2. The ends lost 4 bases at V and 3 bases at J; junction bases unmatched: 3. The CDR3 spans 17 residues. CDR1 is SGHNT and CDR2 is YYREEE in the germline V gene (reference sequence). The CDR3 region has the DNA TGTGCCAGCAGCCCCGGGACTAGCGGGAGGGACACCGGGGAGCTGTTTTTT. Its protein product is CASSPGTSGRDTGELFF.

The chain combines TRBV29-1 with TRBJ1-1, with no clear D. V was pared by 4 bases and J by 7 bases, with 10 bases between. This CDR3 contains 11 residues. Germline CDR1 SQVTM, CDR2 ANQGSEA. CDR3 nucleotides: TGCAGCGTTGGTGGGGAGATTGAAGCTTTCTTT. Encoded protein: CSVGGEIEAFF.

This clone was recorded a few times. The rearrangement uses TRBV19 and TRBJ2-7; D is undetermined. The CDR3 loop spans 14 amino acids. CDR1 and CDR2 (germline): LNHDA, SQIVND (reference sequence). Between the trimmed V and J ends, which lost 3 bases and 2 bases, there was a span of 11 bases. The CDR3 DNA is TGTGCCAGTAGTATTAGCAGCCAACCCTACGAGCAGTACTTC. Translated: CASSISSQPYEQYF.

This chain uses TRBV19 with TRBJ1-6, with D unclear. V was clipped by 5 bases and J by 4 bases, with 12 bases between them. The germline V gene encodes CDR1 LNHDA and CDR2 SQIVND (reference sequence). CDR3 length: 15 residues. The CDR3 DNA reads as TGTGCCAGTAGTTCCCGAGCCGAGTATAATTCACCCCTCCACTTT. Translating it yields CASSSRAEYNSPLHF.

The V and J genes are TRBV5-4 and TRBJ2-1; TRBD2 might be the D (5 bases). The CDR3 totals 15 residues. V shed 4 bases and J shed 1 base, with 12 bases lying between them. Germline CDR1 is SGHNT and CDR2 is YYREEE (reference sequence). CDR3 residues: CASSQRDLSYNEQFF. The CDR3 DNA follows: TGTGCCAGCAGCCAGAGGGATTTATCCTACAATGAGCAGTTCTTC.

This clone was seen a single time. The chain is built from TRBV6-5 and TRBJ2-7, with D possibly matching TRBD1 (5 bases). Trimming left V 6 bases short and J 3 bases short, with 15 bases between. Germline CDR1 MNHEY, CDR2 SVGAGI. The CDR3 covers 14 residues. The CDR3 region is CASSPRQGFYEQYF. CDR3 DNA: TGTGCCAGCAGCCCCAGGCAGGGCTTCTACGAGCAGTACTTC.

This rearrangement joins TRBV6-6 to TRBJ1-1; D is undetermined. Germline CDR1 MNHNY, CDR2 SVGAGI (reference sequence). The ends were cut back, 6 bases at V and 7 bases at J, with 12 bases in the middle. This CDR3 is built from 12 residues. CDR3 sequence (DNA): TGTGCCAGCAGCTTCCGCATAGATGAAGCTTTCTTT. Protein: CASSFRIDEAFF.

The CDR3 DNA reads as TGTGCCAGTAGTATAGAAGGGGCCATGAACACTGAAGCTTTCTTT. Encoded protein: CASSIEGAMNTEAFF. This chain joins TRBV19 and TRBJ1-1; a possible D gene is TRBD1 (5 bases). V was shortened by 0 bases and J by 0 bases, with 8 bases between the two germline ends. The CDR3 sequence is 15 residues long. The germline V gene encodes CDR1 LNHDA and CDR2 SQIVND (reference sequence). Based on the CDR3 plus reference TRBV19 and TRBJ1-1, the full variable domain is DGGITQSPKYLFRKEGQNVTLSCEQNLNHDAMYWYRQDPGQGLRLIYYSQIVNDFQKGDIAEGYSVSREKKESFPLTVTSAQKNPTAFYLCASSIEGAMNTEAFFGQGTRLTVV.

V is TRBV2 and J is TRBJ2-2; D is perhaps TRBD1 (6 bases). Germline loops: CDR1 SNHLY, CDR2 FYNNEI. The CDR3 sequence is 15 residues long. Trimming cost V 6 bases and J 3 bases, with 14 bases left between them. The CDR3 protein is CASSVQGLDTGELFF. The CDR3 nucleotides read TGTGCCAGCAGCGTTCAGGGGTTGGACACCGGGGAGCTGTTTTTT.

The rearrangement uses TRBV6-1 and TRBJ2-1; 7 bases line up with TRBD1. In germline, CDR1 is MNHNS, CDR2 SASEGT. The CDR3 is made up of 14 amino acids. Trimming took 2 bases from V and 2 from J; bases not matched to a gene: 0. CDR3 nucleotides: TGTGCCAGCAGTGAACAGGGGGCCTACAATGAGCAGTTCTTC. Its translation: CASSEQGAYNEQFF.

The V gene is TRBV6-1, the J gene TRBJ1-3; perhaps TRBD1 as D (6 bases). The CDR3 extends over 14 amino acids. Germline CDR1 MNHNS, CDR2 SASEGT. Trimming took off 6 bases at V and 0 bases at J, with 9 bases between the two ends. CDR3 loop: CASSLRGSGNTIYF. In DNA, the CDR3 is TGTGCCAGCAGCCTCAGGGGCTCTGGAAACACCATATATTTT.

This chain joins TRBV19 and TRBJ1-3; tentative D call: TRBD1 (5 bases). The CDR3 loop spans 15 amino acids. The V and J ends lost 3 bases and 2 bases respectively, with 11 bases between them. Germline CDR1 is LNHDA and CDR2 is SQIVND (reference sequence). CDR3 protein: CASSIGAPPGNTIYF. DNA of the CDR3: TGTGCCAGTAGTATTGGGGCGCCCCCTGGAAACACCATATATTTT. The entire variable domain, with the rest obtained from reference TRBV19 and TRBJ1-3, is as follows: DGGITQSPKYLFRKEGQNVTLSCEQNLNHDAMYWYRQDPGQGLRLIYYSQIVNDFQKGDIAEGYSVSREKKESFPLTVTSAQKNPTAFYLCASSIGAPPGNTIYFGEGSWLTVV.

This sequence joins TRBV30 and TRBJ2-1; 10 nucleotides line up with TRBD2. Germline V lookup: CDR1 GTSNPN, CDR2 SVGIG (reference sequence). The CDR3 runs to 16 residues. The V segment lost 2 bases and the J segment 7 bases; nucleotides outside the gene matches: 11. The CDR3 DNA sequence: TGTGCCTGGAGTTCAGGGCGGCTAGCGGGAGATAATGAGCAGTTCTTC. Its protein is CAWSSGRLAGDNEQFF.

As DNA, the CDR3 is TGTGCCATCAGTGGAGGACAGGGCGATGAAGCTTTCTTT. Translating it yields CAISGGQGDEAFF. The chain combines TRBV10-3 with TRBJ1-1; 8 nucleotides line up with TRBD1. V trimming: 4 bases; J trimming: 7 bases; junction bases outside the gene matches: 5. Per the germline V gene, CDR1 is ENHRY and CDR2 is SYGVKD. This CDR3 has 13 residues.

Here the CDR3 DNA reads TGTGCCAGCAGCTTCTCGACTCCTAACTATGGCTACACCTTC. It yields the protein CASSFSTPNYGYTF. The rearrangement uses TRBV7-2 and TRBJ1-2; D remains ambiguous. The V gene's germline CDR1 is SGHTA and CDR2 FQGNSA. Trimming removed 3 bases from V and 0 bases from J, with 8 bases in between. This CDR3 is 14 amino acids long.

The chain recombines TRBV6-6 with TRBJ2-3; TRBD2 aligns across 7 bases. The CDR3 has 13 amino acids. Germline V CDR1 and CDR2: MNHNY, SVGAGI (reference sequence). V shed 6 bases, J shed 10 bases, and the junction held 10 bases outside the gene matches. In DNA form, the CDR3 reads TGTGCCAGCAGACGGGAGGATTCCGATGCGCAGTATTTT. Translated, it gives CASRREDSDAQYF.

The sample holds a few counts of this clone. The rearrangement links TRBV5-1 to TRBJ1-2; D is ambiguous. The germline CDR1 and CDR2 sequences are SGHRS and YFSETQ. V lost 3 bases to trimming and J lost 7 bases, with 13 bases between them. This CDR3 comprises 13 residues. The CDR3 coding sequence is TGCGCCAGCAGCTCCCTCGGGGAGGGTGGCTACACCTTC. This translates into CASSSLGEGGYTF.

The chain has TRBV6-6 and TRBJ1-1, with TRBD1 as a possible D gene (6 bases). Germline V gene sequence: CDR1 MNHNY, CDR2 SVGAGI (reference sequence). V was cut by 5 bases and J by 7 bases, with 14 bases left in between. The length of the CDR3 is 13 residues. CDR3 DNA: TGTGCCAGCAGTGGGGCCGGACAGAATGAAGCTTTCTTT. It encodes CASSGAGQNEAFF.

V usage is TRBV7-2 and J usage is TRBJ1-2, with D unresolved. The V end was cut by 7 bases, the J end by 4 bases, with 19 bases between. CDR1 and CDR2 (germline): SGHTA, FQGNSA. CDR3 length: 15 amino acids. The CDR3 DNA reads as TGTGCCAGCACCGGTCGTTTCTCTATTGGCTATGGCTACACCTTC. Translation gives CASTGRFSIGYGYTF. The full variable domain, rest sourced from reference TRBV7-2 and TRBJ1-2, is GAGVSQSPSNKVTEKGKDVELRCDPISGHTALYWYRQSLGQGLEFLIYFQGNSAPDKSGLPSDRFSAERTGGSVSTLTIQRTQQEDSAVYLCASTGRFSIGYGYTFGSGTRLTVV.

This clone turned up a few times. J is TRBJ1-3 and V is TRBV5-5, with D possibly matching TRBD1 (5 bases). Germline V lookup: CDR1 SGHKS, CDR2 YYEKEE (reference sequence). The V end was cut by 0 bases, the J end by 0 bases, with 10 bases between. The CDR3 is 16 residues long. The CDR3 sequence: CASSLVGDSSGNTIYF. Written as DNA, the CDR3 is TGTGCCAGCAGCTTGGTCGGGGACTCCTCTGGAAACACCATATATTTT.

Here the CDR3 reads CASSFFQGGEAFF. CDR3 bases: TGTGCCAGCAGTTTTTTTCAGGGTGGAGAAGCTTTCTTT. This chain connects TRBV28 to TRBJ1-1, with D possibly being TRBD1 (5 bases). Germline V gives CDR1 MDHEN, CDR2 SYDVKM. CDR3 length equals 13 residues. Trimming cost V 3 bases and J 8 bases, with 13 bases left between them.

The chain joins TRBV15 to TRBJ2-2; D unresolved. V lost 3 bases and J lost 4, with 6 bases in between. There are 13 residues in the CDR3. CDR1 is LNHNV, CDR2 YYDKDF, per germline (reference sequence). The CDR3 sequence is CATSSGRTGELFF. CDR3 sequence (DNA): TGTGCCACCAGCAGTGGGCGCACCGGGGAGCTGTTTTTT.

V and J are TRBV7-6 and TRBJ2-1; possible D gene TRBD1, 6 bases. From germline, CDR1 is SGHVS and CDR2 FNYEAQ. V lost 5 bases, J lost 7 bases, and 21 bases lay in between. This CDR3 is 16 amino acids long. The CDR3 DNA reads TGTGCCAGCAGCCCAGAGACAGGAGGTACAATTAATGAGCAGTTCTTC. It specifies CASSPETGGTINEQFF.

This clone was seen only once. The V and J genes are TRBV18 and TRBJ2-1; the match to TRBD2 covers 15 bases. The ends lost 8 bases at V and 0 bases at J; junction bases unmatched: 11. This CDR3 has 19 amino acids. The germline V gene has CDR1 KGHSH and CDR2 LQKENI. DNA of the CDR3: TGTGCCAGCCTCAACCCAGGGACTAGCGGGAGGAGCTCCTACAATGAGCAGTTCTTC. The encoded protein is CASLNPGTSGRSSYNEQFF. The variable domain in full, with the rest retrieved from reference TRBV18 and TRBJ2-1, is NAGVMQNPRHLVRRRGQEARLRCSPMKGHSHVYWYRQLPEEGLKFMVYLQKENIIDESGMPKERFSAEFPKEGPSILRIQQVVRGDSAAYFCASLNPGTSGRSSYNEQFFGPGTRLTVL.

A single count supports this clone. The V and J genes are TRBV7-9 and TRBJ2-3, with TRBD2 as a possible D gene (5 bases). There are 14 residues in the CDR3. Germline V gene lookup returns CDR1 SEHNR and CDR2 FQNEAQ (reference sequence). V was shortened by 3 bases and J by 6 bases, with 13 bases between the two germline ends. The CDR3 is CASSFLSEPDTQYF. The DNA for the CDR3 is TGTGCCAGCAGCTTCCTTAGCGAGCCGGATACGCAGTATTTT.

The CDR3 reads CASSRTGFGNQPQHF. The CDR3 DNA reads TGTGCCAGCAGTCGAACAGGGTTTGGAAATCAGCCCCAGCATTTT. The chain uses TRBV28 and TRBJ1-5; D possibly corresponds to TRBD1 (6 bases). Germline V gene lookup returns CDR1 MDHEN and CDR2 SYDVKM. The CDR3 consists of 15 residues. V lost 5 bases and J 4 bases, leaving 15 bases between the germline ends.

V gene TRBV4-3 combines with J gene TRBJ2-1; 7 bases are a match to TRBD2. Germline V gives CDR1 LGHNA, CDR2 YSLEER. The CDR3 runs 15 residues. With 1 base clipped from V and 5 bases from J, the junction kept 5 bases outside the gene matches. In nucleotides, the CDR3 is TGCGCCAGCAGCCAAGGGGGGGGAAGGAACAATGAGCAGTTCTTC. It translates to CASSQGGGRNNEQFF.